The 26 T cell receptor beta chains given below trace back to one sample, sequenced in a study of T cell repertoires in cytomegalovirus infection (dated by TCRdb to the late 2010s). TCRdb lists the instrument as Illumina HiSeq 1500. Using fastp trimming at Q25 and MiXCR clonotype assembly, TCRdb reanalyzed the public sequencing data and kept in-frame beta chains. CDR3 protein sequences are deduplicated, and each keeps its most common genes and DNA. The sample table holds approximately 500,000 distinct CDR3 sequences, of which around 11% were seen once. The ten top clones hold roughly 10% of the sample. Sequenced input: PBMCs. The source is a human donor in good health (CMV status not recorded). Some clones in this sample may be carry-over from other donors' samples.

This clonotype showed up many times. The chain has TRBV7-6 and TRBJ2-5; 9 nucleotides agree with TRBD2. Trimming took 6 bases from V and 1 from J; bases not matched to a gene: 12. Germline CDR1 is SGHVS and CDR2 is FNYEAQ. The CDR3 extends over 17 amino acids. DNA of the CDR3: TGTGCCAGCAGGCCGCGGGGAGCAGCGGGGGGCCAAGAGACCCAGTACTTC. It encodes CASRPRGAAGGQETQYF.

This clonotype was seen at least ten times. This sequence joins TRBV6-5 and TRBJ1-2; D uncertain. Germline V gene data show CDR1 as MNHEY and CDR2 as SVGAGI. Trimming stripped 0 bases from V and 7 bases from J, with 6 bases between. There are 12 residues in the CDR3. Written as DNA, the CDR3 is TGTGCCAGCAGTTACTCGACGGGTGGCTACACCTTC. Protein product: CASSYSTGGYTF.

There are a few counts of this clonotype. The chain employs TRBV2 and TRBJ2-3, with TRBD2 identical over 11 bases. The trim removed 5 bases at V and 5 bases at J, leaving 9 bases unmatched. The length of the CDR3 is 16 residues. Germline V gene data show CDR1 as SNHLY and CDR2 as FYNNEI. In DNA, the CDR3 is TGTGCCAGCAGTTTTAGCGGGGGGGCCGGAGGAGATACGCAGTATTTT. It translates to CASSFSGGAGGDTQYF. Full variable domain (outside the CDR3, taken from reference TRBV2 and TRBJ2-3): EPEVTQTPSHQVTQMGQEVILRCVPISNHLYFYWYRQILGQKVEFLVSFYNNEISEKSEIFDDQFSVERPDGSNFTLKIRSTKLEDSAMYFCASSFSGGAGGDTQYFGPGTRLTVL.

The count of this clonotype is one. It is likely a read error: a sequence one base away is far more abundant. The chain has TRBV7-9 and TRBJ2-6; D is uncertain. The germline V gene encodes CDR1 SEHNR and CDR2 FQNEAQ (reference sequence). This CDR3 is built from 14 residues. The CDR3 loop is CASSFGTGTNVLTF. CDR3 DNA sequence: TGTGCCAGCAGCTTCGGAACTGGGACCAACGTCCTGACTTTC.

In its sample, this clonotype was seen many times. The V gene is TRBV7-6, the J gene TRBJ2-7, with 7 bases fitting TRBD1. Germline V lookup: CDR1 SGHVS, CDR2 FNYEAQ. The CDR3 contains 16 residues. With V trimmed by 2 bases and J by 1 base, 8 bases remained unmatched. CDR3 protein: CASSLTTGLTSYEQYF. The CDR3 bases are TGTGCCAGCAGCTTAACGACAGGGCTGACATCCTACGAGCAGTACTTC.

The CDR3 region has the DNA TGCGCCAGCAGCCAACGACTAGCGGGTAGCACAGATACGCAGTATTTT. It specifies CASSQRLAGSTDTQYF. This chain uses TRBV4-1 with TRBJ2-3; TRBD2 matches 10 bases. This CDR3 spans 16 amino acids. With 2 bases clipped from V and 0 bases from J, the junction kept 2 bases outside the gene matches. Germline CDR1 and CDR2: MGHRA and YSYEKL.

This chain connects TRBV4-1 to TRBJ2-7, with D unresolved. This CDR3 spans 18 amino acids. V lost 3 bases and J lost 2, with 23 bases in between. Germline CDR1 reads MGHRA; CDR2 reads YSYEKL. The CDR3 is CASSHPPPGPPNPYEQYF. The CDR3 DNA follows: TGCGCCAGCAGCCATCCCCCCCCCGGGCCACCGAACCCCTACGAGCAGTACTTC.

This clonotype appeared many times. The rearrangement links TRBV11-2 to TRBJ2-1; 11 positions agree with TRBD2. Trimming cost V 5 bases and J 7 bases; bases outside gene matches: 4. The germline gives CDR1 SGHAT, CDR2 FQNNGV. The CDR3 consists of 14 residues. CDR3 sequence reads: CASSQGLAENEQFF. CDR3 DNA sequence: TGTGCCAGCAGCCAGGGACTAGCGGAAAATGAGCAGTTCTTC.

This clonotype was recorded many times. The chain has TRBV19 and TRBJ1-1; no clear D gene. Between the trimmed V and J ends, which lost 6 bases and 4 bases, there was a span of 18 bases. Looked up from germline, CDR1 is LNHDA and CDR2 is SQIVND (reference sequence). CDR3 length: 15 residues. Here the CDR3 DNA reads TGTGCCAGTAGGACCACAAATCTGCCTACCACTGAAGCTTTCTTT. This encodes CASRTTNLPTTEAFF. Combining the CDR3 with reference TRBV19 and TRBJ1-1 gives the whole variable domain DGGITQSPKYLFRKEGQNVTLSCEQNLNHDAMYWYRQDPGQGLRLIYYSQIVNDFQKGDIAEGYSVSREKKESFPLTVTSAQKNPTAFYLCASRTTNLPTTEAFFGQGTRLTVV.

In this sample, this clonotype turned up a few times. V usage is TRBV9 and J usage is TRBJ1-1; perhaps TRBD1 as D (6 bases). CDR3 length equals 15 residues. V was shortened by 3 bases and J by 6 bases, with 18 bases between the two germline ends. The germline CDR1 and CDR2 sequences are SGDLS and YYNGEE. CDR3 nucleotide sequence: TGTGCCAGCAGCGCATCCAAGGGGGGGCGAGCTGAAGCTTTCTTT. The encoded protein is CASSASKGGRAEAFF.

This clonotype was recorded at least ten times. The rearrangement links TRBV20-1 to TRBJ2-1; possibly TRBD1 or TRBD2 for D (5 bases each). This CDR3 has 14 amino acids. The V gene's germline CDR1 is DFQATT and CDR2 SNEGSKA (reference sequence). With 0 bases removed from V and 8 bases from J, the gap between germline ends came to 14 bases. The DNA for the CDR3 is TGCAGTGCTAGAGATATGAGGGGTCCCCATGAGCAGTTCTTC. This gives the protein CSARDMRGPHEQFF.

The J gene is TRBJ1-5, the V gene TRBV30; the D is unclear. CDR3 length equals 13 residues. Germline V gene data show CDR1 as GTSNPN and CDR2 as SVGIG (reference sequence). V shed 3 bases and J shed 7 bases, with 13 bases lying between them. CDR3 DNA: TGTGCCTGGAGCCCCGGACCGCGGCAGCCCCAGCATTTT. Amino acid sequence: CAWSPGPRQPQHF.

This chain joins TRBV20-1 and TRBJ1-6; weak D call: TRBD1 (6 bases). The CDR3 spans 13 residues. The germline CDR1 and CDR2 sequences are DFQATT and SNEGSKA (reference sequence). Between the trimmed V and J ends, which lost 6 bases and 4 bases, there was a span of 10 bases. CDR3 sequence: CSAQGMYNSPLHF. The CDR3 bases are TGCAGTGCCCAGGGGATGTATAATTCACCCCTCCACTTT.

This clonotype was detected many times. The chain links TRBV20-1 to TRBJ2-2; TRBD2 matches at 11 bases. Trimming cost V 5 bases and J 5 bases; bases outside gene matches: 4. Germline V CDR1 and CDR2: DFQATT, SNEGSKA (reference sequence). The CDR3 is 14 amino acids. The CDR3 sequence is CSAVLAGATGELFF. The CDR3 DNA reads TGCAGTGCTGTACTAGCGGGAGCTACCGGGGAGCTGTTTTTT.

This clonotype was counted only a few times. This chain links TRBV5-1 with TRBJ1-2; D is uncertain. Germline V gene lookup returns CDR1 SGHRS and CDR2 YFSETQ. Between the trimmed V and J ends, which lost 0 bases and 7 bases, there was a span of 7 bases. The CDR3 sequence is 12 residues long. CDR3: CASSLDQIGYTF. The CDR3 region has the DNA TGCGCCAGCAGCTTGGACCAAATTGGCTACACCTTC.

This clonotype has more than one count but fewer than ten. This chain joins TRBV19 and TRBJ1-6; D uncertain. In germline, CDR1 is LNHDA, CDR2 SQIVND (reference sequence). V was trimmed by 7 bases and J by 3 bases, leaving 7 bases between them. The CDR3 consists of 13 residues. The CDR3 sequence is CASMRYYNSPLHF. In DNA form, the CDR3 reads TGTGCCAGTATGAGGTACTATAATTCACCCCTCCACTTT.

In this sample, this clonotype turned up many times. The chain employs TRBV10-3 and TRBJ1-3; D call uncertain. Trimming shortened V by 11 bases and J by 2 bases, and 16 bases separated the two germline ends. CDR3 length equals 14 residues. Looked up from germline, CDR1 is ENHRY and CDR2 is SYGVKD. The CDR3 spells CAVSRDSAGNTIYF. In nucleotides, the CDR3 is TGTGCCGTATCAAGGGATTCCGCTGGAAACACCATATATTTT.

This clonotype was found many times. This chain joins TRBV19 and TRBJ1-2; a weak D match, TRBD1 (5 bases). CDR3 length: 14 residues. CDR1 LNHDA and CDR2 SQIVND come from the germline V gene (reference sequence). The V gene lost 5 bases and the J gene lost 0 bases, with 10 bases spanning the gap. The CDR3 coding sequence is TGTGCCAGTAGTGACAGTGGAGCTAACTATGGCTACACCTTC. Amino acid sequence: CASSDSGANYGYTF.

Many counts were recorded for this clonotype. The J gene is TRBJ1-3, the V gene TRBV6-6; D is uncertain. Germline V lookup: CDR1 MNHNY, CDR2 SVGAGI (reference sequence). This CDR3 region has 14 residues. Trimming removed 6 bases at V and 0 bases at J, with 9 bases between. Here the CDR3 reads CASSPQHSGNTIYF. In DNA, the CDR3 is TGTGCCAGCAGCCCCCAGCACTCTGGAAACACCATATATTTT.

This clonotype came up many times. The chain combines TRBV20-1 with TRBJ2-7, with TRBD1 as a possible D gene (6 bases). The V end lost 3 bases, the J end lost 0 bases, and 18 bases lay between the germline ends. The CDR3 has 16 residues. CDR1 and CDR2 from the germline V gene are DFQATT and SNEGSKA (reference sequence). The CDR3 reads CSARGRGKGSSYEQYF. In nucleotides, the CDR3 is TGCAGTGCTAGGGGCAGGGGTAAGGGGAGCTCCTACGAGCAGTACTTC.

This clonotype appeared many times. Relative to the germline gene, one junction end is altered; a read error may explain this. V gene TRBV12-3 or TRBV12-4 combines with J gene TRBJ2-7; 7 nucleotides align to TRBD1. The CDR3 has 12 residues. The CDR3 DNA sequence: TGTGCCAGCAGTCGTACGGTAACAGGGGCGGAATTC. Its protein is CASSRTVTGAEF.

J is TRBJ2-6 and V is TRBV30, with D hard to call. This CDR3 region has 12 residues. Trimming shortened V by 7 bases and J by 2 bases, and 6 bases separated the two germline ends. CDR1 is GTSNPN, CDR2 SVGIG, per germline (reference sequence). In nucleotides, the CDR3 is TGTGCCTTAGAGACTGGGGCCAACGTCCTGACTTTC. This translates into CALETGANVLTF.

This clonotype was detected many times. The V call is TRBV7-6, the J call TRBJ1-2; D is unresolved. Per germline, CDR1 SGHVS and CDR2 FNYEAQ. Trimming shortened V by 5 bases and J by 8 bases, and 24 bases separated the two germline ends. The CDR3 totals 16 residues. CDR3 DNA: TGTGCCAGCAGCCCGGAGGGAATCTATGGCTACACGGGCTACACCTTC. It encodes CASSPEGIYGYTGYTF.

This clonotype was observed a handful of times. CDR3 nucleotides: TGCAGCGTAAAAGACCCGGGGCGATCGGGTCCGCCAGAGACCCAGTACTTC. It specifies CSVKDPGRSGPPETQYF. The chain joins TRBV29-1 to TRBJ2-5, with D tentatively TRBD1 or TRBD2 (5 bases each). Germline CDR1 reads SQVTM; CDR2 reads ANQGSEA. V was trimmed by 6 bases and J by 4 bases, leaving 27 bases between them. This CDR3 contains 17 residues. The entire variable domain, with the rest obtained from reference TRBV29-1 and TRBJ2-5, is as follows: SAVISQKPSRDICQRGTSLTIQCQVDSQVTMMFWYRQQPGQSLTLIATANQGSEATYESGFVIDKFPISRPNLTFSTLTVSNMSPEDSSIYLCSVKDPGRSGPPETQYFGPGTRLLVL.

This clonotype was found many times. The V gene is TRBV7-9, the J gene TRBJ1-2; D ambiguous. Trimming pared 2 bases from V and 2 bases from J, leaving 6 bases between. There are 13 residues in the CDR3. Germline loops: CDR1 SEHNR, CDR2 FQNEAQ (reference sequence). The CDR3 DNA reads as TGTGCCAGCAGCTTATTTGGGAACTATGGCTACACCTTC. It codes for CASSLFGNYGYTF.

This clonotype was counted many times. The V call is TRBV12-3 or TRBV12-4, the J call TRBJ2-7; D not certain. With 2 bases removed from V and 4 bases from J, the gap between germline ends came to 9 bases. The CDR3 extends over 13 amino acids. The CDR3 DNA is TGTGCCAGCAGTTTAACAAGGGATTACGAGCAGTACTTC. It specifies CASSLTRDYEQYF.